The subject of this entry is one TCR beta chain. Many counts were recorded for this clonotype. Its binding antigen is unknown. Base qualities are not recorded, but no much larger clone differs from it by a single base. The CDR3, from cysteine to phenylalanine, totals 18 residues. Only CDR3 DNA remains: 54 bases, in frame from the first base. V is shortened by 5 bases, J by 0 bases, and the region joining them spans 25 bases. Looking up the germline V gene (reference sequence) yields CDR1 DFQATT and CDR2 SNEGSKA. This entry is derived from a study of T-cell reconstitution after alpha-beta-depleted transplantation in children listed by TCRdb under 2016. In terms of the full investigation: The study quantitatively tracked T-cell immune reconstitution after TCRalphabeta/CD19-depleted allogeneic hematopoietic cell transplantation in children using TCR repertoire profiling.

The protocol used for the library was PCR. The reads were generated on an Illumina HiSeq 2500. To normalize quantification of the TCRbeta repertoire, the TCR libraries were built with molecular barcoding that relied on unique molecular identifiers. TCRdb reworked the public reads: Q25 trimming with fastp, MiXCR clone assembly, productive beta chains retained. All rows with the same CDR3 protein become a single entry with the most common DNA and genes. This sample comprises about 640,000 distinct CDR3 sequences, around 17% of them detected only once. The top ten constitute 1.1% of the sample. This TCR was recovered from a human donor who donated a stem cell graft to a child with acute myeloid leukemia. The sequencing used PBMCs from the stem cell graft donor, collected from the stem cell graft. This chain joins TRBV20-1 to TRBJ1-1; the D segment could be TRBD1, given 6 matching bases. The bases read TGCAGTGCTCTGAGCCTAGGGGGAGGGTTACTCATGAACACTGAAGCTTTCTTT. This gives the protein CSALSLGGGLLMNTEAFF.